A selection of T cell receptor beta chains follows, all from one sample in a study of blood T cell repertoires in COVID-19. The assay was immunoSEQ multiplex PCR, and TCRdb's table has in-frame clones only and misses some. The sample yields about 380,000 clones, about 80% seen once. The sequencing input was peripheral blood. The receptors derive from a human donor with acute or convalescent COVID-19. The donor label of this sample is uncertain. Both conserved end residues are trimmed from each CDR3.

j_call: TRBJ1-1; v_call: TRBV29-1; cdr3_aa: SVKTGALNTEAF
j_call: TRBJ2-5; v_call: TRBV5-5; cdr3_aa: ASSLRSQVLNSVQETQY
j_call: TRBJ2-1; v_call: TRBV9; cdr3_aa: ASSQNDRGLNNEQF
j_call: TRBJ1-5; v_call: TRBV27; cdr3_aa: ASSLSRLGGNQPQH
j_call: TRBJ2-7; v_call: TRBV29-1; cdr3_aa: SVSRGGHEQY
j_call: TRBJ1-5; v_call: TRBV2; cdr3_aa: ASSEGGGYQPQH
j_call: TRBJ1-5; v_call: TRBV15; cdr3_aa: ATSRYNSNQPQH
j_call: TRBJ1-1; v_call: TRBV12-3/TRBV12-4; cdr3_aa: ASRPMGRQAF
j_call: TRBJ1-4; v_call: TRBV5-4; cdr3_aa: ASSSKQGAANEKLF
j_call: TRBJ2-1; v_call: TRBV24-1; cdr3_aa: ATSDPSGVYNEQF
j_call: TRBJ1-5; v_call: TRBV27; cdr3_aa: ASSFLGGGIQPQH
j_call: TRBJ1-2; v_call: TRBV5-1; cdr3_aa: ASSADSQYGYT
j_call: TRBJ2-1; v_call: TRBV19; cdr3_aa: ASSNFLGVNEQF
j_call: TRBJ2-3; v_call: TRBV30; cdr3_aa: AWGERGGVQY
j_call: TRBJ2-3; v_call: TRBV4-2; cdr3_aa: ASSQDRLAGGSTDTQY
j_call: TRBJ2-1; v_call: TRBV7-9; cdr3_aa: ASSRRRGSGGYNEQF
j_call: TRBJ1-2; v_call: TRBV4-2; cdr3_aa: ASSPGEGTYGYT
j_call: TRBJ1-1; v_call: TRBV6-1; cdr3_aa: ASSEAGGGNTEAF
j_call: TRBJ2-5; v_call: TRBV7-9; cdr3_aa: ASSFGTRQETQY
j_call: TRBJ1-1; v_call: TRBV5-1; cdr3_aa: ASSLAAGRAF
j_call: TRBJ1-1; v_call: TRBV5-8; cdr3_aa: ASSLQGGDVAF
j_call: TRBJ2-7; v_call: TRBV14; cdr3_aa: ASSRLERTPYEQY
j_call: TRBJ1-5; v_call: TRBV19; cdr3_aa: AGADRHNQPQH
j_call: TRBJ2-2; v_call: TRBV2; cdr3_aa: ASSTGIGELF
j_call: TRBJ1-3; v_call: TRBV18; cdr3_aa: ASSPLQGGGGNTIY
j_call: TRBJ1-2; v_call: TRBV6-5; cdr3_aa: ASSSGGQNYGYT
j_call: TRBJ1-5; v_call: TRBV19; cdr3_aa: ASSQTGFNQPQH
j_call: TRBJ1-3; v_call: TRBV7-9; cdr3_aa: ASSLLGEGNTIY
j_call: TRBJ2-1; v_call: TRBV18; cdr3_aa: ASSPSTGSVNEQF
j_call: TRBJ2-2; v_call: TRBV6-5; cdr3_aa: ASRNSGTGGGELF
j_call: TRBJ2-1; v_call: TRBV5-1; cdr3_aa: ASSTGDAYNEQF
j_call: TRBJ1-1; v_call: TRBV30; cdr3_aa: AWSDAPRNTEAF
j_call: TRBJ1-6; v_call: TRBV3-1/TRBV3-2; cdr3_aa: ASSQVGQANSPLH
j_call: TRBJ2-3; v_call: TRBV2; cdr3_aa: ASSDTSTDTQY
j_call: TRBJ2-7; v_call: TRBV5-1; cdr3_aa: ASSPNTGREQY
j_call: TRBJ1-2; v_call: TRBV10-3; cdr3_aa: AISETGRGGYT
j_call: TRBJ1-5; v_call: TRBV5-1; cdr3_aa: ASSLGTGGGRNQPQH
j_call: TRBJ2-7; v_call: TRBV5-1; cdr3_aa: ASSLGLAGAYEQY
j_call: TRBJ2-7; v_call: TRBV2; cdr3_aa: TSRQAGGGYEQY
j_call: TRBJ2-7; v_call: TRBV4-1; cdr3_aa: ASSQVAGSSYEQY
j_call: TRBJ2-1; v_call: TRBV25-1; cdr3_aa: ASSEEDSSYNEQF
j_call: TRBJ2-2; v_call: TRBV7-5; cdr3_aa: VRSETDTGELF
j_call: TRBJ1-1; v_call: TRBV7-9; cdr3_aa: ASSPPTGVNTEAF
j_call: TRBJ2-7; v_call: TRBV11-2; cdr3_aa: ASSLTGGWSYEQY
j_call: TRBJ1-5; v_call: TRBV19; cdr3_aa: ASSIDFGGQPQH
j_call: TRBJ2-5; v_call: TRBV5-4; cdr3_aa: ASRTGTSGNQETQY
j_call: TRBJ1-3; v_call: TRBV18; cdr3_aa: ASSSRGTGNTIY
j_call: TRBJ2-7; v_call: TRBV10-2; cdr3_aa: ASRLAGPLAEQY
j_call: TRBJ2-1; v_call: TRBV29-1; cdr3_aa: SVTGTSGGLYNEQF
j_call: TRBJ1-2; v_call: TRBV15; cdr3_aa: ATSRRGGSGYT
j_call: TRBJ2-1; v_call: TRBV7-9; cdr3_aa: ASSSKPRGLDNSNEQF